The sequence of this T cell receptor (beta chain) was determined in a study of blood T cell repertoires in COVID-19. The table came from immunoSEQ multiplex PCR; TCRdb's copy has only in-frame clones and leaves some out. The repertoire holds fewer than 250,000 clones, roughly 84% seen once, with around 6.5% in the top ten. The junction had 9 bases not matched to a gene; V was cut back by 2 bases and J by 8 bases. CDR3 size: 16 residues. Per germline, CDR1 SGDLS and CDR2 YYNGEE. Material for sequencing was PBMCs or T cells enriched from blood (not recorded which). This clonotype was sampled from a woman in her thirties or forties who had recovered from COVID-19. The chain recombines TRBV9 with TRBJ2-1, with TRBD2 matching over 11 bases. The CDR3 nucleotides are TGTGCCAGCAGCGTCGGAATAGCGGGAGGGCGGGATGAGCAGTTCTTC. Encoded protein: CASSVGIAGGRDEQFF.